The next 29 T cell receptor beta chains were all read from a single sample in a study of shared clonotypes between healthy human individuals. The protocol was immunoSEQ multiplex PCR, while the TCRdb copy is restricted to in-frame clones and leaves out a portion. Of roughly 500,000 clones in the sample, about 79% were seen once. Material: PBMCs. The receptors derive from a woman aged 40 to 55 in good health. Some clones in this sample may be carry-over from other donors' samples.

This rearrangement joins TRBV30 to TRBJ1-4; the D gene is possibly TRBD1 (6 bases). The germline V gene has CDR1 GTSNPN and CDR2 SVGIG (reference sequence). This CDR3 has 15 amino acids. The V and J ends lost 4 bases and 0 bases respectively, with 12 bases between them. CDR3 amino acids: CAWNLGAATNEKLFF. In nucleotides, the CDR3 is TGTGCCTGGAATCTGGGGGCGGCAACTAATGAAAAACTGTTTTTT.

Worth noting for this clone: This may be a read error: a much more frequent sequence differs by one nucleotide. The chain links TRBV7-3 to TRBJ2-5; the match to TRBD2 covers 7 bases. Germline lookup yields CDR1 SGHTA and CDR2 FQGTGA. The CDR3 is 15 amino acids. The CDR3 region has the DNA TGTGCCAGCAGCTTAATGGCGGGAGAAGGGGAGACCCGGTACTTC. This gives the protein CASSLMAGEGETRYF.

The chain employs TRBV9 and TRBJ2-3; 10 bases are shared with TRBD1. CDR1 is SGDLS, CDR2 YYNGEE, per germline. CDR3 length: 13 residues. Trimming cost V 4 bases and J 6 bases; bases outside gene matches: 2. The CDR3 nucleotides are TGTGCCAGCAGCCGACAGGGGGCGGATACGCAGTATTTT. It codes for CASSRQGADTQYF.

The V and J genes are TRBV10-3 and TRBJ1-1; TRBD1 matches 10 bases. This CDR3 has 17 amino acids. Losses at the gene ends were 6 bases for V and 4 bases for J; bases not matched to a gene: 14. Germline V gene data show CDR1 as ENHRY and CDR2 as SYGVKD. In DNA, the CDR3 is TGTGCCATCAGCCGTTCTGGGACAGGGGATGAAGGCACTGAAGCTTTCTTT. Translating it yields CAISRSGTGDEGTEAFF.

This chain joins TRBV5-1 and TRBJ2-1; D call uncertain. V lost 9 bases and J 0 bases, leaving 10 bases between the germline ends. The CDR3 consists of 13 residues. The germline V gene encodes CDR1 SGHRS and CDR2 YFSETQ. The CDR3 sequence: CATRGSSYNEQFF. The CDR3 DNA follows: TGCGCCACGCGCGGTAGCTCCTACAATGAGCAGTTCTTC.

There are a few counts of this clone. The chain joins TRBV7-3 to TRBJ2-3, with D hard to call. The germline V and J ends were trimmed by 2 bases and 0 bases, with 15 bases remaining between them. The CDR3 loop spans 17 amino acids. CDR1 and CDR2 from the germline V gene are SGHTA and FQGTGA. The CDR3 nucleotides are TGTGCCAGCAGCTTAGGTCTTGGCGGACGAAGCACAGATACGCAGTATTTT. Translated: CASSLGLGGRSTDTQYF.

A word on this clone: An end of the junction does not agree with germline; a read error may underlie this. The chain links TRBV7-9 to TRBJ1-5; perhaps TRBD1 as D (6 bases). There are 15 residues in the CDR3. Germline CDR1 SEHNR, CDR2 FQNEAQ (reference sequence). This chain's CDR3 is CASSLGRGGKQPQHF. The CDR3 nucleotides read TGTGCCAGCAGCTTAGGTCGTGGGGGCAAGCAGCCCCAGCATTTT. Based on the CDR3 plus reference TRBV7-9 and TRBJ1-5, the full variable domain is DTGVSQNPRHKITKRGQNVTFRCDPISEHNRLYWYRQTLGQGPEFLTYFQNEAQLEKSRLLSDRFSAERPKGSFSTLEIQRTEQGDSAMYLCASSLGRGGKQPQHFGDGTRLSIL.

The chain is built from TRBV13 and TRBJ2-2; 8 bases are shared with TRBD1. Per the germline V gene, CDR1 is PRHDT and CDR2 is FYEKMQ (reference sequence). J was trimmed by 4 bases and V by 7 bases; bases with no gene match: 8. CDR3 length: 15 residues. The CDR3, as DNA: TGTGCCAGCACCGGGACAGGAAGCCGCACCGGGGAGCTGTTTTTT. Its protein is CASTGTGSRTGELFF.

V gene TRBV5-1 combines with J gene TRBJ2-5; 9 bases align to TRBD2. The V segment lost 4 bases and the J segment 4 bases; nucleotides outside the gene matches: 5. CDR3 size: 14 residues. From germline, CDR1 is SGHRS and CDR2 YFSETQ. The CDR3 sequence is CASSAGGGAETQYF. For the CDR3, the DNA is TGCGCCAGCAGCGCGGGCGGGGGGGCAGAGACCCAGTACTTC.

J is TRBJ2-7 and V is TRBV13; 10 bases are shared with TRBD2. V shed 5 bases and J 4 bases; nucleotides not matched to a gene: 5. CDR1 and CDR2 (germline): PRHDT, FYEKMQ (reference sequence). This CDR3 contains 14 residues. The CDR3 DNA follows: TGTGCCAGCAGCCCGGCTAGCGGGAGTTACGAGCAGTACTTC. Protein product: CASSPASGSYEQYF.

V usage is TRBV2 and J usage is TRBJ2-5; D remains unclear. This CDR3 is built from 13 residues. Germline CDR1 SNHLY, CDR2 FYNNEI. Trimming stripped 2 bases from V and 0 bases from J, with 4 bases between. Written as DNA, the CDR3 is TGTGCCAGCAGTGAACCCAACCAAGAGACCCAGTACTTC. It translates to CASSEPNQETQYF.

This clone came up once. The chain couples TRBV6-6 to TRBJ2-5, with D possibly TRBD2 on 6 matching bases. The germline V gene has CDR1 MNHNY and CDR2 SVGAGI (reference sequence). V lost 0 bases and J 5 bases, leaving 10 bases between the germline ends. The CDR3 consists of 14 residues. The CDR3 region is CASSYSRGAETQYF. CDR3 bases: TGTGCCAGCAGTTACTCGCGGGGAGCTGAGACCCAGTACTTC.

Remarks on this clone: A much larger clone differs by one base, so this may be a read error. The sample has other DNA sequences that encode this CDR3 too. The chain joins TRBV30 to TRBJ2-2; no definite D call. This CDR3 region has 13 residues. Germline V CDR1 and CDR2: GTSNPN, SVGIG (reference sequence). The CDR3 sequence: CAWSVWGTGELFF. The CDR3, as DNA: TGTGCCTGGAGTGTTTGGGGTACCGGTGAGCTGTTTTTT.

The chain couples TRBV2 to TRBJ2-3; unclear D gene. In germline, CDR1 is SNHLY, CDR2 FYNNEI. V lost 5 bases to trimming and J lost 2 bases, with 8 bases between them. CDR3 length equals 13 residues. The CDR3 DNA follows: TGTGCCAGCAGTTGGGCCCCCACAGATACGCAGTATTTT. Translated, it gives CASSWAPTDTQYF.

This clone turned up a few times. The chain joins TRBV7-3 to TRBJ2-1, with D unclear. Trimming took 3 bases from V and 4 from J, leaving 13 bases between them. The CDR3 spans 15 residues. Germline loops: CDR1 SGHTA, CDR2 FQGTGA. The CDR3 DNA follows: TGTGCCAGCAGCTTGGGTGTTTTTGGGTACAATGAGCAGTTCTTC. Amino acid sequence: CASSLGVFGYNEQFF.

The sample holds one count of this clone. This chain's CDR3 is CASSLAMWGRNTEAFF. In nucleotides, the CDR3 is TGTGCCAGCAGCTTGGCCATGTGGGGGAGGAACACTGAAGCTTTCTTT. The chain employs TRBV5-6 and TRBJ1-1, with D maybe TRBD1 (5 bases). The CDR3 runs to 16 residues. CDR1 SGHDT and CDR2 YYEEEE come from the germline V gene. V lost 0 bases, J lost 1 base, and 13 bases lay in between.

This chain links TRBV5-4 with TRBJ2-7; D remains ambiguous. The CDR3 extends over 13 amino acids. V was shortened by 2 bases and J by 3 bases, with 9 bases between the two germline ends. Germline CDR1 and CDR2: SGHNT and YYREEE (reference sequence). In nucleotides, the CDR3 is TGTGCCAGCAGCTTTGGCCCACACTACGAGCAGTACTTC. Translation gives CASSFGPHYEQYF.

This chain uses TRBV28 with TRBJ1-2; 10 bases are a match to TRBD1. Per germline, CDR1 MDHEN and CDR2 SYDVKM. The CDR3 sequence is 15 residues long. After removal of 6 bases from V and 1 base from J, the junction contained 5 bases not matched to a gene. The DNA for the CDR3 is TGTGCCAGCAGGAGGGGACAGGGGTTTAACTATGGCTACACCTTC. This codes for CASRRGQGFNYGYTF.

V is TRBV29-1 and J is TRBJ1-5; D not resolved. There are 13 residues in the CDR3. The germline gives CDR1 SQVTM, CDR2 ANQGSEA. V gave up 4 bases and J gave up 3 bases, with 10 bases separating them. CDR3 nucleotide sequence: TGCAGCGTTGTGAGTAGCCCCAATCAGCCCCAGCATTTT. Protein product: CSVVSSPNQPQHF.

The chain uses TRBV18 and TRBJ2-1; no definite D call. CDR1 KGHSH and CDR2 LQKENI come from the germline V gene. CDR3 length: 15 amino acids. Trimming removed 4 bases at V and 6 bases at J, with 16 bases between. The DNA of the CDR3 is TGTGCCAGCTCACTGGAAGCAGGAATCGGCAATGAGCAGTTCTTC. This gives the protein CASSLEAGIGNEQFF. The full variable domain, with the rest looked up from reference TRBV18 and TRBJ2-1, is NAGVMQNPRHLVRRRGQEARLRCSPMKGHSHVYWYRQLPEEGLKFMVYLQKENIIDESGMPKERFSAEFPKEGPSILRIQQVVRGDSAAYFCASSLEAGIGNEQFFGPGTRLTVL.

This clone came up once. The CDR3 is CASTAWQGGQPQHF. CDR3 DNA sequence: TGTGCCAGCACGGCTTGGCAGGGAGGTCAGCCCCAGCATTTT. V is TRBV2 and J is TRBJ1-5; perhaps TRBD1 as D (5 bases). In germline, CDR1 is SNHLY, CDR2 FYNNEI. This CDR3 spans 14 amino acids. Trimming stripped 7 bases from V and 6 bases from J, with 16 bases between.

As regards this clone: The same CDR3 can be traced to other DNA sequences in this sample. The V gene is TRBV20-1, the J gene TRBJ1-2; D ambiguous. Germline loops: CDR1 DFQATT, CDR2 SNEGSKA (reference sequence). Trimming took 1 base from V and 2 from J, leaving 2 bases between them. The CDR3 length is 11 residues. Written as DNA, the CDR3 is TGCAGTGCTAGAGCGAACTATGGCTACACCTTC. Translating gives CSARANYGYTF.

This clone was seen only a few times. The chain links TRBV18 to TRBJ1-2; 8 nucleotides align to TRBD1. Looked up from germline, CDR1 is KGHSH and CDR2 is LQKENI. The CDR3 covers 16 residues. The V gene end was trimmed by 3 bases and the J gene end by 5 bases; junction bases not matched to a gene: 11. CDR3 bases: TGTGCCAGCTCACCCGAAGCTGCCCAGGGGGCATATGGCTACACCTTC. Its protein product is CASSPEAAQGAYGYTF. The full variable domain, rest sourced from reference TRBV18 and TRBJ1-2, is NAGVMQNPRHLVRRRGQEARLRCSPMKGHSHVYWYRQLPEEGLKFMVYLQKENIIDESGMPKERFSAEFPKEGPSILRIQQVVRGDSAAYFCASSPEAAQGAYGYTFGSGTRLTVV.

V and J are TRBV6-1 and TRBJ2-3, with D perhaps matching TRBD1 (5 bases). V was pared by 5 bases and J by 0 bases, with 6 bases between. Germline V gene data show CDR1 as MNHNS and CDR2 as SASEGT. The CDR3 runs 13 residues. The CDR3 region is CASSRQSTDTQYF. In nucleotides, the CDR3 is TGTGCCAGCAGTAGACAGAGCACAGATACGCAGTATTTT.

V gene TRBV4-1 combines with J gene TRBJ2-1; D may match TRBD1 or TRBD2 (6 bases each). V lost 2 bases to trimming and J lost 9 bases, with 14 bases between them. Looked up from germline, CDR1 is MGHRA and CDR2 is YSYEKL. The CDR3 extends over 14 amino acids. The CDR3 region is CASSQLYGGTEQFF. CDR3 in DNA: TGCGCCAGCAGCCAACTTTACGGGGGCACTGAGCAGTTCTTC.

On this clone: A read error may explain this, as a much larger clone is one base away. The same CDR3 also results from other DNA sequences found in this sample. V and J are TRBV30 and TRBJ1-2; D not certain. This CDR3 region has 12 residues. CDR1 and CDR2 from the germline V gene are GTSNPN and SVGIG (reference sequence). The V gene lost 3 bases and the J gene lost 1 base, with 6 bases spanning the gap. The CDR3 sequence: CAWSGVNYGYTF. The CDR3 nucleotides are TGTGCCTGGAGCGGGGTTAACTATGGCTACACCTTC.

The chain combines TRBV7-6 with TRBJ2-2, with no clear D. The CDR3 is 14 residues long. In germline, CDR1 is SGHVS, CDR2 FNYEAQ. With 3 bases removed from V and 5 bases from J, the gap between germline ends came to 10 bases. The CDR3: CASSFPGRTGELFF. In nucleotides, the CDR3 is TGTGCCAGCAGCTTTCCCGGACGGACCGGGGAGCTGTTTTTT.

This chain links TRBV10-1 with TRBJ2-2; TRBD2 matches 10 bases. After removal of 6 bases from V and 5 bases from J, the junction contained 3 bases not matched to a gene. CDR1 is WNHNN and CDR2 is SYGVQD in the germline V gene (reference sequence). The CDR3 consists of 14 residues. This CDR3 reads CASRDSGRTGELFF. The CDR3 DNA follows: TGCGCCAGCAGGGATAGCGGGAGGACCGGGGAGCTGTTTTTT.

This chain uses TRBV29-1 with TRBJ2-7; D is perhaps TRBD1 or TRBD2 (6 bases each). V was clipped by 5 bases and J by 3 bases, with 14 bases between them. From germline, CDR1 is SQVTM and CDR2 ANQGSEA. The CDR3 has 13 residues. The CDR3 DNA is TGCAGCGTTTCCGGGGGCGTGAGCTACGAGCAGTACTTC. Its translation is CSVSGGVSYEQYF.